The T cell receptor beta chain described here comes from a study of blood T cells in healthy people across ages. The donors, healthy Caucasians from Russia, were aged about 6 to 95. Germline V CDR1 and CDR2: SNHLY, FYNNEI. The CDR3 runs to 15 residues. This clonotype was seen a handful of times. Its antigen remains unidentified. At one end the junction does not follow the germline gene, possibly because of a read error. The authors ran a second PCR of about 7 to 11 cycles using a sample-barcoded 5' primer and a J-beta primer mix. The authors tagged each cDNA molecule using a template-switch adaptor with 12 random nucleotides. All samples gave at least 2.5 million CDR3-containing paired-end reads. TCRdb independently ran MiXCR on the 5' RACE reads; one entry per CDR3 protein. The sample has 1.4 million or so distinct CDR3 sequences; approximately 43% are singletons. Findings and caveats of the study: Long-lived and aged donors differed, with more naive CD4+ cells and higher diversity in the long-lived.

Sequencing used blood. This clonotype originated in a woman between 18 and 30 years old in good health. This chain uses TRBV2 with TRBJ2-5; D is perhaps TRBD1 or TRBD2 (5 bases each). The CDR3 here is CARSAPGTAQETQYF. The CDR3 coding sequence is TGTGCCAGAAGTGCCCCCGGGACCGCCCAAGAGACCCAGTACTTC.